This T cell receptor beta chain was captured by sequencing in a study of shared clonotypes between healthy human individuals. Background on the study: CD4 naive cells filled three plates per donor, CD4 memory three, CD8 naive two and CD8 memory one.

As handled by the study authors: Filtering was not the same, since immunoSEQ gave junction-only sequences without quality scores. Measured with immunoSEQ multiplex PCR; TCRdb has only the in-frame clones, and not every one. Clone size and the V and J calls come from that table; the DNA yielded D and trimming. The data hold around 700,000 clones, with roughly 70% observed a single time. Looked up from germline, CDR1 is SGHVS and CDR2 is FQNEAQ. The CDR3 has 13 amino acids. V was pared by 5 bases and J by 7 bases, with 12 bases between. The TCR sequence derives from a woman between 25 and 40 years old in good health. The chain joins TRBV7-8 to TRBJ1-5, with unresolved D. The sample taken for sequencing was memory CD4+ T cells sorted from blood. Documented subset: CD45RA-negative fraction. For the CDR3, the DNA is TGTGCCAGCAGCAATCAAAGCCCACAGCCCCAGCATTTT. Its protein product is CASSNQSPQPQHF.